Below, one TCR beta chain is given with its context. The antigen remains unidentified. Each cell subset's genomic DNA was divided evenly among several immunoSEQ plates. Assay: immunoSEQ multiplex PCR; the TCRdb copy retains only in-frame clones and omits some. Here the sample spans 450,000 to 550,000 clones, 79% being singletons. Every donor, a Caucasian adult, lived in Nashville, Tennessee. These data come from a study of shared clonotypes between healthy human individuals. Whole-study findings and limits: Investigators expected sequencing depth to affect clonotype sharing among donors.

Germline V CDR1 and CDR2: SEHNR, FQNEAQ (reference sequence). Trimming took 6 bases from V and 0 from J, leaving 9 bases between them. This CDR3 spans 14 amino acids. V and J are TRBV7-9 and TRBJ2-1; the D is unclear. The specimen was PBMCs. This TCR was sampled from a woman between 40 and 50 years old in good health. Some clones in this sample may be carry-over from other donors' samples. CDR3 in DNA: TGTGCCAGCAGTGAAATTCGCTCCTACAATGAGCAGTTCTTC. It codes for CASSEIRSYNEQFF.